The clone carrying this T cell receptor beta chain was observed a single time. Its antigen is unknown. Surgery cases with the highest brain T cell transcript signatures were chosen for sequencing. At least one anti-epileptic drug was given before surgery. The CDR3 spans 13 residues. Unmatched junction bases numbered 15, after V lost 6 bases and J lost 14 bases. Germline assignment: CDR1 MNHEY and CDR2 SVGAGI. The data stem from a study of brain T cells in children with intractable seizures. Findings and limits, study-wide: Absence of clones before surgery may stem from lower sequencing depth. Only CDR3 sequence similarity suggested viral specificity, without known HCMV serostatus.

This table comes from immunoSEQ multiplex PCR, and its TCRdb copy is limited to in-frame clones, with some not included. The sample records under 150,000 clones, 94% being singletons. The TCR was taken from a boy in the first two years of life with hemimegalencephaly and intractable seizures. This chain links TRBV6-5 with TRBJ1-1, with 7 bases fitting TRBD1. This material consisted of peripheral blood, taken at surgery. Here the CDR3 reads CASSAGTARSGFF. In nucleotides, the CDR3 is TGTGCCAGCAGCGCTGGGACAGCCCGTAGCGGGTTCTTT.